What follows are 12 T cell receptor beta chains derived from one specimen sequenced in a study of OX40 agonist ivuxolimab in advanced cancers. Sequenced by immunoSEQ multiplex PCR; TCRdb stores in-frame clones only, minus some. The repertoire has some 68,000 clones, about nine tenths of them found once; the top ten carry 4%. The sequencing here drew on CD4+ or CD8+ T cells sorted from blood, taken in a trial of the OX40 agonist ivuxolimab. The receptors were sampled from an adult with an advanced solid tumor such as melanoma, head and neck, liver or kidney cancer.

The chain joins TRBV28 to TRBJ1-6; 7 bases line up with TRBD1. The CDR3 has 16 residues. Germline CDR1 MDHEN, CDR2 SYDVKM. With V trimmed by 6 bases and J by 1 base, 6 bases remained unmatched. The CDR3 here is CASRSSGGSYNSPLHF. As DNA, the CDR3 is TGTGCCAGCAGATCATCAGGGGGGTCCTATAATTCACCCCTCCACTTT.

V gene TRBV6-6 combines with J gene TRBJ2-7; 9 positions agree with TRBD1. V lost 5 bases, J lost 4 bases, and 12 bases stayed unmatched. This CDR3 has 16 residues. Germline CDR1 reads MNHNY; CDR2 reads SVGAGI (reference sequence). The CDR3 nucleotides are TGTGCCAGCAGTGGCCCGGACAGGGGAAAACAATACGAGCAGTACTTC. Translated, it gives CASSGPDRGKQYEQYF.

The chain employs TRBV11-2 and TRBJ2-1; 10 positions agree with TRBD2. CDR1 and CDR2 (germline): SGHAT, FQNNGV. The junction had 5 bases not matched to a gene; V was cut back by 0 bases and J by 9 bases. There are 15 residues in the CDR3. The CDR3 loop is CASSLELAGFGEQFF. CDR3 nucleotide sequence: TGTGCCAGCAGCTTAGAACTAGCGGGATTCGGTGAGCAGTTCTTC.

The rearrangement joins TRBV27 to TRBJ2-2; D ambiguous. Germline CDR1 reads MNHEY; CDR2 reads SMNVEV (reference sequence). The CDR3 has 15 residues. V was shortened by 3 bases and J by 1 base, with 9 bases between the two germline ends. The CDR3, as DNA: TGTGCCAGCAGTTTGGGAAGGTTGAACACCGGGGAGCTGTTTTTT. Translation gives CASSLGRLNTGELFF.

V gene TRBV4-1 combines with J gene TRBJ2-3; 7 bases map to TRBD2. V trimming: 3 bases; J trimming: 6 bases; junction bases outside the gene matches: 18. This CDR3 contains 18 residues. The germline V gene has CDR1 MGHRA and CDR2 YSYEKL. CDR3 coding DNA: TGCGCCAGCAGCCAGGGAGGGACCGACTATCTTGGGTTGGATACGCAGTATTTT. Its translation is CASSQGGTDYLGLDTQYF.

The CDR3 spells CASRPPERGETQYF. The CDR3 DNA reads as TGTGCCAGCAGACCTCCAGAGCGCGGGGAGACCCAGTACTTC. The genes are TRBV11-2 and TRBJ2-5; D is possibly TRBD2 (5 bases). This CDR3 has 14 residues. The germline V gene has CDR1 SGHAT and CDR2 FQNNGV. The germline V and J ends were trimmed by 6 bases and 5 bases, with 16 bases remaining between them. The full variable domain, with the rest looked up from reference TRBV11-2 and TRBJ2-5, is EAGVAQSPRYKIIEKRQSVAFWCNPISGHATLYWYQQILGQGPKLLIQFQNNGVVDDSQLPKDRFSAERLKGVDSTLKIQPAKLEDSAVYLCASRPPERGETQYFGPGTRLLVL.

This chain's CDR3 is CASSVAISRTDTQYF. The CDR3 DNA reads TGTGCCAGCAGCGTAGCGATTAGTCGCACAGATACGCAGTATTTT. V is TRBV9 and J is TRBJ2-3; D gene uncertain. The CDR3 contains 15 residues. Trimming stripped 0 bases from V and 1 base from J, with 9 bases between. Per germline, CDR1 SGDLS and CDR2 YYNGEE.

The J gene is TRBJ1-2, the V gene TRBV5-1; 11 bases are shared with TRBD1. The CDR3 contains 16 residues. CDR1 is SGHRS and CDR2 is YFSETQ in the germline V gene. V lost 4 bases and J lost 4; bases outside the gene matches: 9. The DNA for the CDR3 is TGCGCCAGCAGCCGAGAGGGACAGGGGGTAACCTATGGCTACACCTTC. This sequence encodes CASSREGQGVTYGYTF.

CDR3 DNA: TGTGCCAGCAGCGCTGGGACTTCGAACACCGGGGAGCTGTTTTTT. Protein product: CASSAGTSNTGELFF. The chain combines TRBV6-6 with TRBJ2-2; D is possibly TRBD2 (6 bases). The CDR3 has 15 amino acids. V was trimmed by 6 bases and J by 0 bases, leaving 11 bases between them. CDR1 is MNHNY, CDR2 SVGAGI, per germline (reference sequence).

This clone has only one observation. The rearrangement uses TRBV28 and TRBJ2-1; TRBD2 is a possible D gene (6 bases). The CDR3 consists of 16 residues. V lost 5 bases, J lost 7 bases, and 21 bases lay in between. The germline V gene has CDR1 MDHEN and CDR2 SYDVKM. Here the CDR3 reads CASSSTGTLDRNEQFF. The CDR3 DNA follows: TGTGCCAGCAGTAGCACCGGGACTCTTGACCGGAATGAGCAGTTCTTC. The full variable domain, completed using reference TRBV28 and TRBJ2-1, is DVKVTQSSRYLVKRTGEKVFLECVQDMDHENMFWYRQDPGLGLRLIYFSYDVKMKEKGDIPEGYSVSREKKERFSLILESASTNQTSMYLCASSSTGTLDRNEQFFGPGTRLTVL.

The chain has TRBV18 and TRBJ1-5, with 8 bases identical to TRBD1. After removal of 6 bases from V and 3 bases from J, the junction contained 7 bases not matched to a gene. The CDR3 covers 15 residues. Germline lookup yields CDR1 KGHSH and CDR2 LQKENI. The CDR3: CASSGLTGVNQPQHF. For the CDR3, the DNA is TGTGCCAGCTCCGGCCTGACAGGGGTCAATCAGCCCCAGCATTTT.

The rearrangement uses TRBV19 and TRBJ2-2, with D maybe TRBD1 (5 bases). This CDR3 is built from 16 residues. Per the germline V gene, CDR1 is LNHDA and CDR2 is SQIVND (reference sequence). The V and J ends lost 11 bases and 0 bases respectively, with 19 bases between them. For the CDR3, the DNA is TGTGCCGTCGCTGGGAAGGGGCTAGCGAACACCGGGGAGCTGTTTTTT. This codes for CAVAGKGLANTGELFF.